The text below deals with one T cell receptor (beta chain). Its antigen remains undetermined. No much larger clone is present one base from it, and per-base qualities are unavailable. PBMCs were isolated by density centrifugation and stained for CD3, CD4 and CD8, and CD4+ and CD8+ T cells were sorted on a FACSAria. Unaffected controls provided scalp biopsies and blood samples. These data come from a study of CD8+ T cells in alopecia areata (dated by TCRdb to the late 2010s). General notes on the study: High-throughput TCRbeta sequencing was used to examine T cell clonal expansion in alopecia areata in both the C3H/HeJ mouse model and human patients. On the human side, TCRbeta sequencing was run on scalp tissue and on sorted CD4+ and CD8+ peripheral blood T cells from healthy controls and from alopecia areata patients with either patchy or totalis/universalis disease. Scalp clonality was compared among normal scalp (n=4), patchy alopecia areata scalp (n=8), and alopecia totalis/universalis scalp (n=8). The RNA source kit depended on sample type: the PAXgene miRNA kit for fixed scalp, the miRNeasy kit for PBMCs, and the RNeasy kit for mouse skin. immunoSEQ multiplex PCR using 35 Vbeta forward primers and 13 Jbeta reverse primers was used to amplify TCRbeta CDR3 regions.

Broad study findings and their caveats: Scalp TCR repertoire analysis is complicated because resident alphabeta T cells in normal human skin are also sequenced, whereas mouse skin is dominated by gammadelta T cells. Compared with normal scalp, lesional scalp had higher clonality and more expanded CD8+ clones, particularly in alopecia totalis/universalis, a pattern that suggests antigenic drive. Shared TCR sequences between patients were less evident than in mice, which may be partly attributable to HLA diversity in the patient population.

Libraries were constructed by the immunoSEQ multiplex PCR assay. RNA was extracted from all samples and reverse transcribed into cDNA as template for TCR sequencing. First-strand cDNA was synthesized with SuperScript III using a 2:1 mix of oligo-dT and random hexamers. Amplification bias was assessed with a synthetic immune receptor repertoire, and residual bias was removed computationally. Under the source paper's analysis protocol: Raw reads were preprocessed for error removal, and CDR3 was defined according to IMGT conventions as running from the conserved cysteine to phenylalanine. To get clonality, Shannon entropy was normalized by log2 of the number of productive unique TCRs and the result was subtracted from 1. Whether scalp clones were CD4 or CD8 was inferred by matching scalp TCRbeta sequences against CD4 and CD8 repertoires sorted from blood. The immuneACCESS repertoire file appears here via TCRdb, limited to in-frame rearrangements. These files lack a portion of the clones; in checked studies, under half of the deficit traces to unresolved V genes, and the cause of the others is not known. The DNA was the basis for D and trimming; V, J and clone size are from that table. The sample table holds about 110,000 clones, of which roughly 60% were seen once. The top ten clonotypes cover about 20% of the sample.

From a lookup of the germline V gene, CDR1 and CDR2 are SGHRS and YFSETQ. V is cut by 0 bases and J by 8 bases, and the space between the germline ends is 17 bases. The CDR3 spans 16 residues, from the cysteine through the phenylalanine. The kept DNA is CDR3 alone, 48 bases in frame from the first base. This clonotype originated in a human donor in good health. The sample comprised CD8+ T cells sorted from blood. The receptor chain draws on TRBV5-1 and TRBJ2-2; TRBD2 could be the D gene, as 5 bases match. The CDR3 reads CASSLGTGGPAGELFF. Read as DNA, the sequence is TGCGCCAGCAGCTTGGGGACTGGCGGTCCCGCGGGGGAGCTGTTTTTT.